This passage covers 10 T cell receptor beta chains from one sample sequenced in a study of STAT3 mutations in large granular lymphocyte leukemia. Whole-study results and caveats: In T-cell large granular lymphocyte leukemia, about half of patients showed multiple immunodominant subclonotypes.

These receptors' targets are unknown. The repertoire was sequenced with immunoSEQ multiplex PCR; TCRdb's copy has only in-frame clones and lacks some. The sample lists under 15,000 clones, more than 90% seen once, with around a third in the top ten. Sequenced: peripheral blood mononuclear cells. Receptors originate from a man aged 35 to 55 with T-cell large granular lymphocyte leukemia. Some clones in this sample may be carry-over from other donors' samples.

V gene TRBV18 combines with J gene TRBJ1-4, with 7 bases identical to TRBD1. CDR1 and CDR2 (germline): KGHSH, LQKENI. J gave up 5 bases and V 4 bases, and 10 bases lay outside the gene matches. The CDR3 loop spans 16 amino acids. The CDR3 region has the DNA TGTGCCAGCTCACTGGGTGTGACAGGGCAGAATGAAAAACTGTTTTTT. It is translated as CASSLGVTGQNEKLFF.

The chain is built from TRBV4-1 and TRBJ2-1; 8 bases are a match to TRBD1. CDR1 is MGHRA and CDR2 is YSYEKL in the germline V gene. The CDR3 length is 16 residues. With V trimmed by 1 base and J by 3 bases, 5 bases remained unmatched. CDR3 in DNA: TGCGCCAGCAGCCAAGCTGGACAGGGCCTCTACAATGAGCAGTTCTTC. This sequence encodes CASSQAGQGLYNEQFF.

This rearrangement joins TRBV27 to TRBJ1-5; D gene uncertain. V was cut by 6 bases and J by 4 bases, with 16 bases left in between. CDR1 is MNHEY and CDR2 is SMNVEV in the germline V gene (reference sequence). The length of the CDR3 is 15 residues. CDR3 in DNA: TGTGCCAGCAGCCCTTTGTCCGGACTTAATCAGCCCCAGCATTTT. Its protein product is CASSPLSGLNQPQHF.

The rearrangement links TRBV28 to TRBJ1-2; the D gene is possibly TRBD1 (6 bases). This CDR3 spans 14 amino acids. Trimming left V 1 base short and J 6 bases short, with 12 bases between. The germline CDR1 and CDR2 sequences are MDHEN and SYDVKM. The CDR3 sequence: CASSLFEQGDGYTF. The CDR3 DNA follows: TGTGCCAGCAGTTTATTCGAACAGGGTGATGGCTACACCTTC.

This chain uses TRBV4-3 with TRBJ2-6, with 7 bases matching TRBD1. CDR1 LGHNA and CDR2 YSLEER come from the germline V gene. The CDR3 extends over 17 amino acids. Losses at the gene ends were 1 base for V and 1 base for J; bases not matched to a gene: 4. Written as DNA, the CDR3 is TGCGCCAGCAGCCAAGGATCACAGGGGTCTGGGGCCAACGTCCTGACTTTC. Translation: CASSQGSQGSGANVLTF.

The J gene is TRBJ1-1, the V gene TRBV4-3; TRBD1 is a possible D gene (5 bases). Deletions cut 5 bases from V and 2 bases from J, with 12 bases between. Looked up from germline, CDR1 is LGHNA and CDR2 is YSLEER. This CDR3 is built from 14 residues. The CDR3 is CASSSYDRNTEAFF. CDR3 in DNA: TGCGCCAGCAGCTCATACGACAGAAACACTGAAGCTTTCTTT.

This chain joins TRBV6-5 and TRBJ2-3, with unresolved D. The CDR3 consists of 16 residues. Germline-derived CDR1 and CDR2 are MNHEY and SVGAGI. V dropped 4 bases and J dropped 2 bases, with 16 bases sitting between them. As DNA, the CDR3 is TGTGCCAGCAGTTCCCAGGTGATCGGCTCCACAGATACGCAGTATTTT. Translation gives CASSSQVIGSTDTQYF.

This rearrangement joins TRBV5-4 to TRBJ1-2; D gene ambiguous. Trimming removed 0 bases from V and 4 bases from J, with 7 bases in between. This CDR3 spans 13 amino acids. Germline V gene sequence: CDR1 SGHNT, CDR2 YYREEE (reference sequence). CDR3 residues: CASSLDSIYGYTF. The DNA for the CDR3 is TGTGCCAGCAGCTTGGACAGTATCTATGGCTACACCTTC.

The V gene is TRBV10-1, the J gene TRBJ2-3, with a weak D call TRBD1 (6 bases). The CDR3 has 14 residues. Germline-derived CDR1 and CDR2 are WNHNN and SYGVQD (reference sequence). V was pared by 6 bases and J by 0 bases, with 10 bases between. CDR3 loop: CASRADSSTDTQYF. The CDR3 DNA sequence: TGCGCCAGCAGAGCGGACAGTAGCACAGATACGCAGTATTTT.

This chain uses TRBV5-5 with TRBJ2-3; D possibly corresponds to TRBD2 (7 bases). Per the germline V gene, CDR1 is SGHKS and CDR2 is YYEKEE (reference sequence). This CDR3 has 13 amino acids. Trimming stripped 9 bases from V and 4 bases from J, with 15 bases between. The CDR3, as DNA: TGTGCCACCAGACTAGCAGGGGCAGATACGCAGTATTTT. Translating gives CATRLAGADTQYF.